These 15 T cell receptor beta chains share one sample of origin, sequenced in a study of T cells in Graves' hyperthyroidism and ophthalmopathy. There were TCR beta CDR3 regions amplified from RNA transcripts. RT-PCR in the first round (using the HTBI primer set) targeted the TCR CDR3. MiXCR was run by TCRdb on the multiplex PCR reads, yielding one entry per CDR3 protein. The sample has hundreds of thousands of distinct CDR3 sequences, roughly 46% seen once. Specimen: peripheral blood or thyroid tissue (not recorded which). Source of these receptors: a woman aged 18 to 35 with Graves' hyperthyroidism.

To note about this clonotype: Its ends do not fully match the called genes, so a read error is possible. The V gene is TRBV25-1, the J gene TRBJ2-7, with D uncertain. Germline CDR1 is MGHDK and CDR2 is SYGVNS. The CDR3 spans 11 residues. CDR3 sequence: CAGSAYYGQYF. CDR3 in DNA: TGTGCCGGCAGTGCCTACTACGGGCAGTACTTC.

This clonotype was recorded many times. The CDR3 nucleotides read TGTGCCAGCAGCTCAGACAGGGACCGGCCCCAGCATTTT. It specifies CASSSDRDRPQHF. V gene TRBV7-2 combines with J gene TRBJ1-5, with TRBD1 matching 7 bases. The germline CDR1 and CDR2 sequences are SGHTA and FQGNSA. V lost 4 bases to trimming and J lost 9 bases; unmatched junction nucleotides: 6. CDR3 length: 13 amino acids.

J is TRBJ1-1 and V is TRBV7-9; D is unresolved. V was pared by 7 bases and J by 3 bases, with 18 bases between. The CDR3 totals 15 residues. The V gene's germline CDR1 is SEHNR and CDR2 FQNEAQ (reference sequence). The CDR3 protein is CASMRALHTYTEAFF. DNA of the CDR3: TGTGCCAGCATGCGGGCCCTTCACACGTACACTGAAGCTTTCTTT.

This chain uses TRBV29-1 with TRBJ1-4, with a possible D match to TRBD1 (5 bases). Trimming shortened V by 5 bases and J by 8 bases, and 12 bases separated the two germline ends. Per germline, CDR1 SQVTM and CDR2 ANQGSEA. The CDR3 sequence is 12 residues long. The DNA for the CDR3 is TGCAGCGTTATCGGGACCGACGAAAAACTGTTTTTT. This gives the protein CSVIGTDEKLFF. Based on the CDR3 plus reference TRBV29-1 and TRBJ1-4, the full variable domain is SAVISQKPSRDICQRGTSLTIQCQVDSQVTMMFWYRQQPGQSLTLIATANQGSEATYESGFVIDKFPISRPNLTFSTLTVSNMSPEDSSIYLCSVIGTDEKLFFGSGTQLSVL.

This clonotype was counted once. One junction end does not reproduce the germline sequence, and a read error may be involved. In DNA, the CDR3 is TGTGCCAGCAGTGAAGCCAGCTTAACTGGGGCCAACGTCCTGACTTTC. This codes for CASSEASLTGANVLTF. The gene calls are TRBV10-3 and TRBJ2-6; unclear D gene. The CDR3 length is 16 residues. Germline assignment: CDR1 ENHRY and CDR2 SYGVKD.

The rearrangement joins TRBV7-2 to TRBJ2-7; a possible D gene is TRBD2 (6 bases). CDR1 is SGHTA and CDR2 is FQGNSA in the germline V gene. V lost 3 bases, J lost 7 bases, and 19 bases lay in between. This CDR3 has 15 amino acids. CDR3 residues: CASSFEDGTPWEQYF. The DNA for the CDR3 is TGTGCCAGCAGCTTCGAGGACGGGACTCCCTGGGAGCAGTACTTC.

On this clonotype: This may arise from a read error, as a much more abundant clone is one base away. V and J are TRBV7-2 and TRBJ1-5; D is ambiguous. The germline V gene has CDR1 SGHTA and CDR2 FQGNSA. With 4 bases removed from V and 0 bases from J, the gap between germline ends came to 13 bases. The CDR3 runs 16 residues. The CDR3 loop reads CASSYGKTGSNQPQHF. In DNA form, the CDR3 reads TGTGCCAGCAGCTACGGAAAGACGGGTAGCAATCAGCCCCAGCATTTT.

The gene calls are TRBV2 and TRBJ2-7; possible D gene TRBD2, 5 bases. With 8 bases removed from V and 5 bases from J, the gap between germline ends came to 19 bases. CDR3 length equals 14 residues. CDR1 is SNHLY, CDR2 FYNNEI, per germline. The CDR3 region has the DNA TGTGCCAGCTCACCATGGACTGAGCGAGACGAGCAGTACTTC. Protein: CASSPWTERDEQYF.

V is TRBV29-1 and J is TRBJ2-5; D may be TRBD1 (6 bases). V was cut by 4 bases and J by 5 bases, with 17 bases left in between. The CDR3 spans 14 residues. Germline CDR1 reads SQVTM; CDR2 reads ANQGSEA. CDR3 in DNA: TGCAGCGTTGTACAGGGTAGTATCCGTGAGACCCAGTACTTC. The encoded protein is CSVVQGSIRETQYF.

This clonotype showed up just once. J is TRBJ2-3 and V is TRBV29-1; D gene ambiguous. Germline lookup yields CDR1 SQVTM and CDR2 ANQGSEA. The CDR3 totals 11 residues. V lost 6 bases, J lost 0 bases, and 4 bases lay in between. CDR3 bases: TGCAGCGTCCTTAGCACAGATACGCAGTATTTT. Protein sequence: CSVLSTDTQYF.

This chain joins TRBV2 and TRBJ2-2, with D possibly matching TRBD1 (6 bases). This CDR3 contains 15 residues. Germline CDR1 is SNHLY and CDR2 is FYNNEI. Trimming removed 5 bases at V and 4 bases at J, with 14 bases between. The CDR3 DNA sequence: TGTGCCAGCAGTTCTCATTGGGGGCTCACCGGGGAGCTGTTTTTT. Protein sequence: CASSSHWGLTGELFF.

This clonotype was counted between two and nine times. The gene calls are TRBV2 and TRBJ1-2, with 9 positions matching TRBD1. The CDR3 has 14 amino acids. V lost 11 bases to trimming and J lost 8 bases; unmatched junction nucleotides: 15. Germline loops: CDR1 SNHLY, CDR2 FYNNEI. CDR3 region: CAGETGTGYGGYTF. DNA of the CDR3: TGTGCCGGAGAAACCGGGACAGGGTATGGGGGCTACACCTTC.

The V gene is TRBV20-1, the J gene TRBJ2-5; a weak D match, TRBD2 (5 bases). Between the trimmed V and J ends, which lost 7 bases and 7 bases, there was a span of 28 bases. Germline V gene lookup returns CDR1 DFQATT and CDR2 SNEGSKA (reference sequence). The CDR3 extends over 16 amino acids. CDR3 loop: CSVGEPLGPKWGTQYF. The CDR3 nucleotides read TGCAGTGTGGGAGAACCGTTAGGGCCAAAGTGGGGGACCCAGTACTTC.

The sample holds one count of this clonotype. V usage is TRBV7-6 and J usage is TRBJ2-5; D may be TRBD2 (6 bases). CDR1 is SGHVS, CDR2 FNYEAQ, per germline. This CDR3 comprises 19 residues. Trimming cost V 5 bases and J 3 bases, with 28 bases left between them. The CDR3 reads CASSPRVLGGYTRKETQYF. Here the CDR3 DNA reads TGTGCCAGCAGCCCCAGGGTTCTGGGAGGCTACACTAGAAAAGAGACCCAGTACTTC.

This chain joins TRBV25-1 and TRBJ1-2, with D perhaps TRBD1 (5 bases). CDR3 length: 11 residues. CDR1 MGHDK and CDR2 SYGVNS come from the germline V gene. Trimming left V 5 bases short and J 8 bases short, with 9 bases between. In nucleotides, the CDR3 is TGTGCCAGCAGTAACTCAGGGGGCTACACCTTC. Its protein is CASSNSGGYTF.